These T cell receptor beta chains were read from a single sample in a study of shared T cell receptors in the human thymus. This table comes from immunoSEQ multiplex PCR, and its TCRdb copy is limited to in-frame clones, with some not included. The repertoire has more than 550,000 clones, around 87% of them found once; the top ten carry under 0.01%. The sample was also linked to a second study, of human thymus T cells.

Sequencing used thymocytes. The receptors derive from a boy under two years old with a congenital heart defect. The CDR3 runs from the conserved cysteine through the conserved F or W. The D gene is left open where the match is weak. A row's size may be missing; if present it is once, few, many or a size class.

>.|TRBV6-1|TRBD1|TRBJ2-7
CASSEGAGGVCYEQYF
TGTGCCAGCAGTGAAGGGGCAGGGGGTGTTTGCTACGAGCAGTACTTC
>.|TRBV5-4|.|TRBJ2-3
CASSPQGPGVADTQYF
TGTGCCAGCAGCCCCCAGGGCCCAGGGGTTGCAGATACGCAGTATTTT
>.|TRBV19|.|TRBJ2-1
CASSTGWNEQFF
TGTGCCAGTAGTACAGGGTGGAATGAGCAGTTCTTC
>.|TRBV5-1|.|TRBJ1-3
CASRADSGNTIYF
TGCGCCAGCAGGGCCGACAGTGGGAACACCATATATTTT
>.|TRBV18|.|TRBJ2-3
CASSPGNSGAQYF
TGTGCCAGCTCACCAGGAAACAGTGGTGCGCAGTATTTT
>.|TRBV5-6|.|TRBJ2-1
CASSTYFGGPFF
TGTGCCAGCAGCACGTACTTCGGGGGGCCGTTCTTC
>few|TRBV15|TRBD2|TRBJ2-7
CATSRDIGLAGDSYEQYF
TGTGCCACCAGCAGAGATATAGGACTAGCGGGAGACTCCTACGAGCAGTACTTC
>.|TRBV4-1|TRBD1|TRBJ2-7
CASSQAGQGFHEQYF
TGCGCCAGCAGCCAAGCGGGACAGGGTTTCCACGAGCAGTACTTC
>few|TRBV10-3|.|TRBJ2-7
CAISTGNSYEQYF
TGTGCCATCAGTACAGGCAACTCCTACGAGCAGTACTTC
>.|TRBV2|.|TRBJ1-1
CASKGGRGTEAFF
TGTGCCAGCAAAGGGGGGAGGGGTACTGAAGCTTTCTTT
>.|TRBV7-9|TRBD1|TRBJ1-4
CASSSRTGLREKLFF
TGTGCCAGCAGCTCTAGGACAGGCCTTCGGGAAAAACTGTTTTTT
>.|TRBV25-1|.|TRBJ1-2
CASSERRGWGYTF
TGTGCCAGCAGTGAACGAAGGGGGTGGGGCTACACCTTC
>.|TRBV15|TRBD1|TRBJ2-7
CATSRDSPGQGTYEQYF
TGTGCCACCAGCAGAGATTCTCCGGGACAGGGCACCTACGAGCAGTACTTC
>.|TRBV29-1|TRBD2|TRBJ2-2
CSVAGEGTGELFF
TGCAGCGTAGCGGGAGAGGGCACCGGGGAGCTGTTTTTT
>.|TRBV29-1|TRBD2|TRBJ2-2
CSVDLSGRSHTGELFF
TGCAGCGTTGATCTTAGCGGGAGGTCCCACACCGGGGAGCTGTTTTTT
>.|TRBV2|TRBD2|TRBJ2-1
CASGPGGLSNEQFF
TGTGCCAGTGGTCCGGGAGGTTTAAGCAATGAGCAGTTCTTC
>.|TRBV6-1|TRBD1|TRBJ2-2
CASSEQDRLNTGELFF
TGTGCCAGCAGTGAACAGGACAGGTTGAACACCGGGGAGCTGTTTTTT
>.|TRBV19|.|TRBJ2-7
CASSIGQGGSNYEQYF
TGTGCCAGTAGTATAGGCCAGGGTGGAAGCAACTACGAGCAGTACTTC
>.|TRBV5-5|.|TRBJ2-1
CASSLGPDREEYNEQFF
TGTGCCAGCAGCTTGGGCCCAGACAGGGAGGAGTACAATGAGCAGTTCTTC
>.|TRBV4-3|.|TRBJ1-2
CASSQDGGTINYGYTF
TGCGCCAGCAGCCAAGATGGTGGGACTATTAACTATGGCTACACCTTC
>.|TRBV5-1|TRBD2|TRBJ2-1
CASSFPGLGYNEQFF
TGCGCCAGCAGCTTCCCGGGACTAGGCTACAATGAGCAGTTCTTC
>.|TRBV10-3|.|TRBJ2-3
CAISEGQQRTDTQYF
TGTGCCATCAGTGAGGGGCAGCAACGCACAGATACGCAGTATTTT
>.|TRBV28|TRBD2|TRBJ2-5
CASSSPPERGDSQETQYF
TGTGCCAGCAGTTCACCCCCCGAGCGGGGGGACTCTCAAGAGACCCAGTACTTC
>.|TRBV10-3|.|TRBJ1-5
CAISEDYQPQHF
TGTGCCATCAGTGAAGACTATCAGCCCCAGCATTTT
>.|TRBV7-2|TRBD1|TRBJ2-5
CASSPLTGCSQETQYF
TGTGCCAGCAGCCCGTTGACAGGGTGCAGTCAAGAGACCCAGTACTTC
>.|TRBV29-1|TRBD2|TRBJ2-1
CSVEEFVLAGGPRIHEQFF
TGCAGCGTTGAAGAGTTTGTCCTAGCGGGAGGGCCTCGGATCCATGAGCAGTTCTTC
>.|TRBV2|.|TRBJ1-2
CASRLEPDGYTF
TGTGCCAGCAGGTTAGAGCCGGATGGCTACACCTTC
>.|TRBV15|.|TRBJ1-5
CATSRELQGRMNQPQHF
TGTGCCACCAGCAGAGAGTTACAGGGTCGGATGAATCAGCCCCAGCATTTT
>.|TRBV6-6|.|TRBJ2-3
CASSYSDTQYF
TGTGCCAGCAGTTATAGCGATACGCAGTATTTT
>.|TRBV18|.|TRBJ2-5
CASSPVGARETQYF
TGTGCCAGCTCACCAGTGGGGGCCCGTGAGACCCAGTACTTC
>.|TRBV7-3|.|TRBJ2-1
CASSLTDYNEQFF
TGTGCCAGCAGCCTGACAGATTACAATGAGCAGTTCTTC